This T cell receptor beta chain was sequenced in a study of T cells in Graves' hyperthyroidism and ophthalmopathy. Points from the study as a whole: Onset of ophthalmopathy came a median about 6.5 months after the model predicted it. In blood, most of the thyroid clonotypes expanded above 0.001 were also present.

RNA transcripts served as the template for amplifying TCR beta CDR3 regions. First-round RT-PCR with HTBI primers amplified the TCR CDR3 region. TCRdb reprocessed the multiplex PCR reads via MiXCR and lists one record per CDR3 protein. Here the sample spans about 530,000 distinct CDR3 sequences, 15% to 20% being singletons. The CDR3 runs to 14 residues. V lost 6 bases to trimming and J lost 4 bases; unmatched junction nucleotides: 5. The germline gives CDR1 MNHEY, CDR2 SMNVEV (reference sequence). This clonotype was detected ten times or more. Its antigen is unknown. The receptor was derived from a woman in her late teens or twenties with Graves' ophthalmopathy. This chain joins TRBV27 and TRBJ2-3; 9 bases line up with TRBD1. Material: blood. The CDR3 spells CASSSGQGSDTQYF. In DNA form, the CDR3 reads TGTGCCAGCAGCTCGGGACAGGGATCAGATACGCAGTATTTT.